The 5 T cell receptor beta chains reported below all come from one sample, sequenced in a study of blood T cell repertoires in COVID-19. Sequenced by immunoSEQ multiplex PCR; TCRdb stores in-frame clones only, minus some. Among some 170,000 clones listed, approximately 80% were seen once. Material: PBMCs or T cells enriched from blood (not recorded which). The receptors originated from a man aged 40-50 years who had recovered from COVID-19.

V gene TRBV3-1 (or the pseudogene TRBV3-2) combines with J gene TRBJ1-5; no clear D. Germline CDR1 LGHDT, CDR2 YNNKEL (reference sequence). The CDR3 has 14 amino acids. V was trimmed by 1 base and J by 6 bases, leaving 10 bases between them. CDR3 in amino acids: CASSQGAEGQPQHF. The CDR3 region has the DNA TGTGCCAGCAGCCAAGGGGCCGAAGGTCAGCCCCAGCATTTT.

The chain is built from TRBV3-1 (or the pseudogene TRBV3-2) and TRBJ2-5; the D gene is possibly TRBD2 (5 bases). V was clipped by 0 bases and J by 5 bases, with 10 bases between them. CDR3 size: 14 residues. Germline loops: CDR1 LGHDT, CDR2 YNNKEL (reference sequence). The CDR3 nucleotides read TGTGCCAGCAGCCAAGAATATCGGAGGGAGACCCAGTACTTC. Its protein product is CASSQEYRRETQYF.

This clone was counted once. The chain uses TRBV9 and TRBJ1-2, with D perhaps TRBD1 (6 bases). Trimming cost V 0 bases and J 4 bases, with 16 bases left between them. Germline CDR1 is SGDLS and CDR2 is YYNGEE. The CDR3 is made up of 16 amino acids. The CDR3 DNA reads TGTGCCAGCAGCGTAGGAGGGGGGGGACCCCTCTATGGCTACACCTTC. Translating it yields CASSVGGGGPLYGYTF.

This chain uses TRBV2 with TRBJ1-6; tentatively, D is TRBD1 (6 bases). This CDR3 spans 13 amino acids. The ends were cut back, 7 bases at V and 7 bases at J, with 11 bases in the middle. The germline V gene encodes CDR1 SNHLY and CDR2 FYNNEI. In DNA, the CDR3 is TGTGCCAGCACCGGACAGTCGAATTCACCCCTCCACTTT. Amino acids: CASTGQSNSPLHF. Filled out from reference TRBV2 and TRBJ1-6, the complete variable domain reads EPEVTQTPSHQVTQMGQEVILRCVPISNHLYFYWYRQILGQKVEFLVSFYNNEISEKSEIFDDQFSVERPDGSNFTLKIRSTKLEDSAMYFCASTGQSNSPLHFGNGTRLTVT.

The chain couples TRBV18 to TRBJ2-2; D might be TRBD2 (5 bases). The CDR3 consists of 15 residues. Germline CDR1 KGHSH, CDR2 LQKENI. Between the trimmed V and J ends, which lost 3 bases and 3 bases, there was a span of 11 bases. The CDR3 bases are TGTGCCAGCTCACCGCGGGCTCCCGACACCGGGGAGCTGTTTTTT. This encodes CASSPRAPDTGELFF.